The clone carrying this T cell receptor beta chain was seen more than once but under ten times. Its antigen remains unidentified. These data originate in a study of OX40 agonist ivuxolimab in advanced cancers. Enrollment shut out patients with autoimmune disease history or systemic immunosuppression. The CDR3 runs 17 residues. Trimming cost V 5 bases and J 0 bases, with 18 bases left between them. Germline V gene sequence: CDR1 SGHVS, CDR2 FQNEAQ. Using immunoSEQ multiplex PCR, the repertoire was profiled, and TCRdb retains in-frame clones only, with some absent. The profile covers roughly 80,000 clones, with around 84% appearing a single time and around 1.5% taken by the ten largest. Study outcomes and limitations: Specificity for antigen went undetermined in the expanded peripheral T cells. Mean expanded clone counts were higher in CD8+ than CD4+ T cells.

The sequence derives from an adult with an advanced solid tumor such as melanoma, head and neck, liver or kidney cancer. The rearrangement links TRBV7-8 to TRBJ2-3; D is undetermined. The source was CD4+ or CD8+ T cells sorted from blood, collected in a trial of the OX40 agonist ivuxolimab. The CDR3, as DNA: TGTGCCAGCAGCCGCTTTCTTTTTCCGATGAGCACAGATACGCAGTATTTT. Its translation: CASSRFLFPMSTDTQYF.